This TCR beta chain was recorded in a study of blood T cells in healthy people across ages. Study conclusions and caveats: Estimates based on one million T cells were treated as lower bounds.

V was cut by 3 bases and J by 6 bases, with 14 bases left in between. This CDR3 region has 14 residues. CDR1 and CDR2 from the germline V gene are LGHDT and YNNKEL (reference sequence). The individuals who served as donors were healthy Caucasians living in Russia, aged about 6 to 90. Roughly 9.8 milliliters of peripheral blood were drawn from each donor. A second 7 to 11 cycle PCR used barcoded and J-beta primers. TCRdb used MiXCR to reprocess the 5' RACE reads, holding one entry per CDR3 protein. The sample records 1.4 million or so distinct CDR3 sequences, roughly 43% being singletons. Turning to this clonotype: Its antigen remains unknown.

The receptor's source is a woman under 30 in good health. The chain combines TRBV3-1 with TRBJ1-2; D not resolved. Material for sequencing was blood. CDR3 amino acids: CASSQSLGINGYTF. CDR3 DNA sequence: TGTGCCAGCAGCCAGTCATTGGGGATCAATGGCTACACCTTC.